This TCR beta chain was sequenced during a study of blood T cell repertoires in COVID-19. Study-level information: Whether acute or convalescent, the COVID-19 samples came from the United States, Italy and Spain. PBMCs, B-cell-depleted T cells, or T cells were the source of the cDNA or gDNA that made up the material.

In the authors' methods: The assay estimated nucleated cells by amplifying reference gene primers. Sequencing was performed with immunoSEQ multiplex PCR; in TCRdb, only in-frame clones are kept and a portion is missing. V, J and clone size are taken as reported in that table, and D and trimming were inferred from the DNA itself. The sample carries roughly 160,000 clones, around 87% recorded once. There are 17 residues in the CDR3. Germline CDR1 is KGHDR and CDR2 is SFDVKD. The trim removed 3 bases at V and 1 base at J, leaving 7 bases unmatched. This clone was seen just once. The sequence was collected from a young man with acute or convalescent COVID-19. Sequencing was done on a sample of peripheral blood. The chain combines TRBV24-1 with TRBJ2-5, with 10 nucleotides matching TRBD2. CDR3 coding DNA: TGTGCCACCAGTGATCAACCTAGCGGGGGTGGCCAAGAGACCCAGTACTTC. Its protein is CATSDQPSGGGQETQYF.